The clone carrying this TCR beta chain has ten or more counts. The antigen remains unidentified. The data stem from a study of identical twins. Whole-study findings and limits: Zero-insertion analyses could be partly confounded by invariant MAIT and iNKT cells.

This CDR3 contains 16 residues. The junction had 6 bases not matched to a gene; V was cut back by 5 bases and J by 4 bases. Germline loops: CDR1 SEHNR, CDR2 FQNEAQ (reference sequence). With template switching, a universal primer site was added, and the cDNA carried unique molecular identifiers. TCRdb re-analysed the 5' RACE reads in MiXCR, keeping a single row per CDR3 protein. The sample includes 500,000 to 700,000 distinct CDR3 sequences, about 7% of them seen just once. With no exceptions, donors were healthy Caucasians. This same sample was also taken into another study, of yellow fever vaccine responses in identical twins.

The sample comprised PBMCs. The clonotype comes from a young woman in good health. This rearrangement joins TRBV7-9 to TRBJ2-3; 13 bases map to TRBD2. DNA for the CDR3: TGTGCCAGCAGCCTCACTAGCGGGAGGGCGGCAGATACGCAGTATTTT. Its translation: CASSLTSGRAADTQYF.